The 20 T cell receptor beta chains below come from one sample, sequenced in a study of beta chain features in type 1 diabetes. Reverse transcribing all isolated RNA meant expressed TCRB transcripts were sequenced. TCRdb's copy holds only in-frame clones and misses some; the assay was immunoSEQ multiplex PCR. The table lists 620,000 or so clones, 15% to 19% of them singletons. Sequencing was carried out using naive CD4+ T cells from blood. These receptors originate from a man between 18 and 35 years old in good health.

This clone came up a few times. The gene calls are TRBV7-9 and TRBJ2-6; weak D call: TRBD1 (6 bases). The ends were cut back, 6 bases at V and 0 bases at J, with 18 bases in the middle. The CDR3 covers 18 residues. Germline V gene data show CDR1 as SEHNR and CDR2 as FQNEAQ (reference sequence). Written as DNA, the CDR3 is TGTGCCAGCAGGATCGACAGGCCGCTGGCCTCTGGGGCCAACGTCCTGACTTTC. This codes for CASRIDRPLASGANVLTF.

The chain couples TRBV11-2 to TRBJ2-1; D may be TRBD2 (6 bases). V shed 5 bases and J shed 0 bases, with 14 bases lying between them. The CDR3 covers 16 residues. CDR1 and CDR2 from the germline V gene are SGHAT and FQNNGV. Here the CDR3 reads CASSPVRGSSYNEQFF. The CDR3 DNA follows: TGTGCCAGCAGCCCGGTCCGGGGGAGCTCCTACAATGAGCAGTTCTTC.

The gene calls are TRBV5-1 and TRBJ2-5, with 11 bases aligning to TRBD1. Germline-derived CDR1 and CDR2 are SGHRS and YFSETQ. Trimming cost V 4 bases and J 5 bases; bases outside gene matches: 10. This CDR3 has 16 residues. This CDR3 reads CASSQPGQGARETQYF. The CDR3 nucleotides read TGCGCCAGCAGCCAACCCGGACAGGGGGCGAGGGAGACCCAGTACTTC. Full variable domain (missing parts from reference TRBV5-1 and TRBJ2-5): KAGVTQTPRYLIKTRGQQVTLSCSPISGHRSVSWYQQTPGQGLQFLFEYFSETQRNKGNFPGRFSGRQFSNSRSEMNVSTLELGDSALYLCASSQPGQGARETQYFGPGTRLLVL.

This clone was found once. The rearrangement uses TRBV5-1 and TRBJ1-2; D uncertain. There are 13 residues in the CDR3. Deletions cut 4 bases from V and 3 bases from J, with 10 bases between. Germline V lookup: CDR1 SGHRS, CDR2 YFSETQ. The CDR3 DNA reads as TGCGCCAGCAGCGAGGAGTATTACTATGGCTACACCTTC. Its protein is CASSEEYYYGYTF.

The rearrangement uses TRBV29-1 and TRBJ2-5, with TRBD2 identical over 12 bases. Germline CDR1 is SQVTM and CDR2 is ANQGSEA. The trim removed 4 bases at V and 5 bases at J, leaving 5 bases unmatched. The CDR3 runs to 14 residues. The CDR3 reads CSVVLAGGLETQYF. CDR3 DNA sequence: TGCAGCGTTGTCCTAGCGGGGGGGCTTGAGACCCAGTACTTC.

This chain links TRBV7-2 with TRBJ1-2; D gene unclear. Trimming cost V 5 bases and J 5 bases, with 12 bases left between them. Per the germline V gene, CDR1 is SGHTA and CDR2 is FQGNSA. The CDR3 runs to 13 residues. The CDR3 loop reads CASSENRYYGYTF. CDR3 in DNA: TGTGCCAGCAGCGAAAACAGATATTATGGCTACACCTTC.

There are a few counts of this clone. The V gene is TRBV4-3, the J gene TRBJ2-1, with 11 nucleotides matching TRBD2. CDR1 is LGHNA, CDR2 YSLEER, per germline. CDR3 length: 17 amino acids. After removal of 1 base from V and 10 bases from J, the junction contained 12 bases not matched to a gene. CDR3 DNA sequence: TGCGCCAGCAGCCAAGGCCCACTAGCGGGGGCCCCAAGGGAGCAGTTCTTC. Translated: CASSQGPLAGAPREQFF.

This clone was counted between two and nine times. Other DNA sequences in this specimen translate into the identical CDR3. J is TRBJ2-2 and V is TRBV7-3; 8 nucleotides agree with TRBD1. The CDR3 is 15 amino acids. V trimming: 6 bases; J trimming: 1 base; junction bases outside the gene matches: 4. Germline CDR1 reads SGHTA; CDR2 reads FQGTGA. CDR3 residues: CASSRTGGNTGELFF. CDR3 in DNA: TGTGCCAGCAGTCGTACAGGGGGGAACACCGGGGAGCTGTTTTTT.

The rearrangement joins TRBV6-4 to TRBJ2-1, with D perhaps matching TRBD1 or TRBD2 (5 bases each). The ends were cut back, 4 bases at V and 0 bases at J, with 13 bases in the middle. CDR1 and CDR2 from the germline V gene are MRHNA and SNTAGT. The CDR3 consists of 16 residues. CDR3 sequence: CASSVQGPRSYNEQFF. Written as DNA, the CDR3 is TGTGCCAGCAGTGTTCAGGGACCCCGCTCCTACAATGAGCAGTTCTTC.

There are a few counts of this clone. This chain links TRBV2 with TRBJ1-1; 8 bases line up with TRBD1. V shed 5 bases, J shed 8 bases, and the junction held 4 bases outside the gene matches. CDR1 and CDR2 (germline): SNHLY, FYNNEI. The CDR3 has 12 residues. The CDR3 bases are TGTGCCAGCAGTCGGACAGGGCTAGAAGCTTTCTTT. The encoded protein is CASSRTGLEAFF.

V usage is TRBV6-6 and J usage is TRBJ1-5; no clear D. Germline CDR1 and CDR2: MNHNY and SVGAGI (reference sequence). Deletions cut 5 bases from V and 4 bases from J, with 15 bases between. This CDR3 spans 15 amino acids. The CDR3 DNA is TGTGCCAGCAGTCCGGGGAGCCCATGGAATCAGCCCCAGCATTTT. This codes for CASSPGSPWNQPQHF.

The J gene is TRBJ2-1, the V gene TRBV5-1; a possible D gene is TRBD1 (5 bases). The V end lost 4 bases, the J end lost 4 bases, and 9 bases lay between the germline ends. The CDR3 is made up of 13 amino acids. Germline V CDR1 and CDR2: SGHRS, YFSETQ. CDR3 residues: CASSLQGYNEQFF. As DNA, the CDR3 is TGCGCCAGCAGCCTTCAGGGTTACAATGAGCAGTTCTTC.

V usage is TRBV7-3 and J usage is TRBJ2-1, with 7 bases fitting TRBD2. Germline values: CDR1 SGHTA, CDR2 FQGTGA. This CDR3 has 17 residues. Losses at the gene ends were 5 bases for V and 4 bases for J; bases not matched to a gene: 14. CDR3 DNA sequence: TGTGCCAGCAGCAAGACGGGGGGACTCCGCTTTTACAATGAGCAGTTCTTC. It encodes CASSKTGGLRFYNEQFF.

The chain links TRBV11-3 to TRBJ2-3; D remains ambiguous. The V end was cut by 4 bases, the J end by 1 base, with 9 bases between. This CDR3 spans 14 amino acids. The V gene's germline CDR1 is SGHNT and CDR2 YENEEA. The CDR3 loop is CASSSTWGTDTQYF. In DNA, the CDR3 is TGTGCCAGCAGCTCGACCTGGGGCACAGATACGCAGTATTTT.

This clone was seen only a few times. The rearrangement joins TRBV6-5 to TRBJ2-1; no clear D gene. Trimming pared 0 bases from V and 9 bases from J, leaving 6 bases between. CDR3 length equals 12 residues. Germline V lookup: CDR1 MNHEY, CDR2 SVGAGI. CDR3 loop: CASSYSNGEQFF. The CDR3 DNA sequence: TGTGCCAGCAGTTACTCGAATGGTGAGCAGTTCTTC.

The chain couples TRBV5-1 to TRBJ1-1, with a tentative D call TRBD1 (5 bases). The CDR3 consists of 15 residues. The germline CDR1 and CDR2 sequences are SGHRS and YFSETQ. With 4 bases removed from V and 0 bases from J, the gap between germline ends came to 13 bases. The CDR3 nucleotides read TGCGCCAGCAGCCGGGACGGCTCCATGAACACTGAAGCTTTCTTT. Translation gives CASSRDGSMNTEAFF.

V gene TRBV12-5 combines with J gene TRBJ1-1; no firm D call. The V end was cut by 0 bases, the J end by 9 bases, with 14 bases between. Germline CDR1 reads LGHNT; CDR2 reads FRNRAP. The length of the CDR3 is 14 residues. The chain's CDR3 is CASGLVRAAGKAFF. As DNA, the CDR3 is TGTGCTAGTGGTTTGGTACGTGCCGCCGGGAAAGCTTTCTTT.

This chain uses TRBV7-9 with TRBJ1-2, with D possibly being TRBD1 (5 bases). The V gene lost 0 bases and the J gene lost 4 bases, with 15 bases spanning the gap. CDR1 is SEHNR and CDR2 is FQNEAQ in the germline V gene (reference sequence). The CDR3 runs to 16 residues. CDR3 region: CASSLAWGSPLYGYTF. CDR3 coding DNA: TGTGCCAGCAGCTTAGCGTGGGGCAGCCCCCTCTATGGCTACACCTTC.

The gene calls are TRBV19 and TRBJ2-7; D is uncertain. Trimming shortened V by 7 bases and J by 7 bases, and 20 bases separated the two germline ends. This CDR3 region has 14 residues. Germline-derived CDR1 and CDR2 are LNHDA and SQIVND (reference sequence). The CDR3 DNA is TGTGCCAGTACCTCCCCCGGACGACTTGTGGAGCAGTACTTC. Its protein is CASTSPGRLVEQYF.

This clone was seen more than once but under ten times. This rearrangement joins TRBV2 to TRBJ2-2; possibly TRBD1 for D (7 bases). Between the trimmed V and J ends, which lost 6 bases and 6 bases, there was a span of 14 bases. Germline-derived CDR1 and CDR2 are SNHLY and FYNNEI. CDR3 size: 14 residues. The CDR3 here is CASSEQGGAGELFF. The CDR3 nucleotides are TGTGCCAGCAGCGAGCAGGGGGGCGCCGGGGAGCTGTTTTTT.